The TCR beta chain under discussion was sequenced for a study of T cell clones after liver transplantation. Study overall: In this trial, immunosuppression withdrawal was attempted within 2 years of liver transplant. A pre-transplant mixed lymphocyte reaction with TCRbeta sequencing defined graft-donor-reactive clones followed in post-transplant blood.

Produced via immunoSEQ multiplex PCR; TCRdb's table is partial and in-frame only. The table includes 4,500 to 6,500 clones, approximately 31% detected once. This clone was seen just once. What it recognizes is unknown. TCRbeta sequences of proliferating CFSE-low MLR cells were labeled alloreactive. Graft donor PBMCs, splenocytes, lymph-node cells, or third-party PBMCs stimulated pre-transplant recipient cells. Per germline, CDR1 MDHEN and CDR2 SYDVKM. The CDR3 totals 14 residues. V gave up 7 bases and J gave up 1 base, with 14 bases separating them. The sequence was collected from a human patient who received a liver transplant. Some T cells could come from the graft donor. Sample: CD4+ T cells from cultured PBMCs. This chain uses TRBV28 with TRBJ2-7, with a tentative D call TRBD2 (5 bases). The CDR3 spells CASNRIRGSYEQYF. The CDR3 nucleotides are TGTGCCAGCAACCGAATCCGGGGTTCCTACGAGCAGTACTTC.